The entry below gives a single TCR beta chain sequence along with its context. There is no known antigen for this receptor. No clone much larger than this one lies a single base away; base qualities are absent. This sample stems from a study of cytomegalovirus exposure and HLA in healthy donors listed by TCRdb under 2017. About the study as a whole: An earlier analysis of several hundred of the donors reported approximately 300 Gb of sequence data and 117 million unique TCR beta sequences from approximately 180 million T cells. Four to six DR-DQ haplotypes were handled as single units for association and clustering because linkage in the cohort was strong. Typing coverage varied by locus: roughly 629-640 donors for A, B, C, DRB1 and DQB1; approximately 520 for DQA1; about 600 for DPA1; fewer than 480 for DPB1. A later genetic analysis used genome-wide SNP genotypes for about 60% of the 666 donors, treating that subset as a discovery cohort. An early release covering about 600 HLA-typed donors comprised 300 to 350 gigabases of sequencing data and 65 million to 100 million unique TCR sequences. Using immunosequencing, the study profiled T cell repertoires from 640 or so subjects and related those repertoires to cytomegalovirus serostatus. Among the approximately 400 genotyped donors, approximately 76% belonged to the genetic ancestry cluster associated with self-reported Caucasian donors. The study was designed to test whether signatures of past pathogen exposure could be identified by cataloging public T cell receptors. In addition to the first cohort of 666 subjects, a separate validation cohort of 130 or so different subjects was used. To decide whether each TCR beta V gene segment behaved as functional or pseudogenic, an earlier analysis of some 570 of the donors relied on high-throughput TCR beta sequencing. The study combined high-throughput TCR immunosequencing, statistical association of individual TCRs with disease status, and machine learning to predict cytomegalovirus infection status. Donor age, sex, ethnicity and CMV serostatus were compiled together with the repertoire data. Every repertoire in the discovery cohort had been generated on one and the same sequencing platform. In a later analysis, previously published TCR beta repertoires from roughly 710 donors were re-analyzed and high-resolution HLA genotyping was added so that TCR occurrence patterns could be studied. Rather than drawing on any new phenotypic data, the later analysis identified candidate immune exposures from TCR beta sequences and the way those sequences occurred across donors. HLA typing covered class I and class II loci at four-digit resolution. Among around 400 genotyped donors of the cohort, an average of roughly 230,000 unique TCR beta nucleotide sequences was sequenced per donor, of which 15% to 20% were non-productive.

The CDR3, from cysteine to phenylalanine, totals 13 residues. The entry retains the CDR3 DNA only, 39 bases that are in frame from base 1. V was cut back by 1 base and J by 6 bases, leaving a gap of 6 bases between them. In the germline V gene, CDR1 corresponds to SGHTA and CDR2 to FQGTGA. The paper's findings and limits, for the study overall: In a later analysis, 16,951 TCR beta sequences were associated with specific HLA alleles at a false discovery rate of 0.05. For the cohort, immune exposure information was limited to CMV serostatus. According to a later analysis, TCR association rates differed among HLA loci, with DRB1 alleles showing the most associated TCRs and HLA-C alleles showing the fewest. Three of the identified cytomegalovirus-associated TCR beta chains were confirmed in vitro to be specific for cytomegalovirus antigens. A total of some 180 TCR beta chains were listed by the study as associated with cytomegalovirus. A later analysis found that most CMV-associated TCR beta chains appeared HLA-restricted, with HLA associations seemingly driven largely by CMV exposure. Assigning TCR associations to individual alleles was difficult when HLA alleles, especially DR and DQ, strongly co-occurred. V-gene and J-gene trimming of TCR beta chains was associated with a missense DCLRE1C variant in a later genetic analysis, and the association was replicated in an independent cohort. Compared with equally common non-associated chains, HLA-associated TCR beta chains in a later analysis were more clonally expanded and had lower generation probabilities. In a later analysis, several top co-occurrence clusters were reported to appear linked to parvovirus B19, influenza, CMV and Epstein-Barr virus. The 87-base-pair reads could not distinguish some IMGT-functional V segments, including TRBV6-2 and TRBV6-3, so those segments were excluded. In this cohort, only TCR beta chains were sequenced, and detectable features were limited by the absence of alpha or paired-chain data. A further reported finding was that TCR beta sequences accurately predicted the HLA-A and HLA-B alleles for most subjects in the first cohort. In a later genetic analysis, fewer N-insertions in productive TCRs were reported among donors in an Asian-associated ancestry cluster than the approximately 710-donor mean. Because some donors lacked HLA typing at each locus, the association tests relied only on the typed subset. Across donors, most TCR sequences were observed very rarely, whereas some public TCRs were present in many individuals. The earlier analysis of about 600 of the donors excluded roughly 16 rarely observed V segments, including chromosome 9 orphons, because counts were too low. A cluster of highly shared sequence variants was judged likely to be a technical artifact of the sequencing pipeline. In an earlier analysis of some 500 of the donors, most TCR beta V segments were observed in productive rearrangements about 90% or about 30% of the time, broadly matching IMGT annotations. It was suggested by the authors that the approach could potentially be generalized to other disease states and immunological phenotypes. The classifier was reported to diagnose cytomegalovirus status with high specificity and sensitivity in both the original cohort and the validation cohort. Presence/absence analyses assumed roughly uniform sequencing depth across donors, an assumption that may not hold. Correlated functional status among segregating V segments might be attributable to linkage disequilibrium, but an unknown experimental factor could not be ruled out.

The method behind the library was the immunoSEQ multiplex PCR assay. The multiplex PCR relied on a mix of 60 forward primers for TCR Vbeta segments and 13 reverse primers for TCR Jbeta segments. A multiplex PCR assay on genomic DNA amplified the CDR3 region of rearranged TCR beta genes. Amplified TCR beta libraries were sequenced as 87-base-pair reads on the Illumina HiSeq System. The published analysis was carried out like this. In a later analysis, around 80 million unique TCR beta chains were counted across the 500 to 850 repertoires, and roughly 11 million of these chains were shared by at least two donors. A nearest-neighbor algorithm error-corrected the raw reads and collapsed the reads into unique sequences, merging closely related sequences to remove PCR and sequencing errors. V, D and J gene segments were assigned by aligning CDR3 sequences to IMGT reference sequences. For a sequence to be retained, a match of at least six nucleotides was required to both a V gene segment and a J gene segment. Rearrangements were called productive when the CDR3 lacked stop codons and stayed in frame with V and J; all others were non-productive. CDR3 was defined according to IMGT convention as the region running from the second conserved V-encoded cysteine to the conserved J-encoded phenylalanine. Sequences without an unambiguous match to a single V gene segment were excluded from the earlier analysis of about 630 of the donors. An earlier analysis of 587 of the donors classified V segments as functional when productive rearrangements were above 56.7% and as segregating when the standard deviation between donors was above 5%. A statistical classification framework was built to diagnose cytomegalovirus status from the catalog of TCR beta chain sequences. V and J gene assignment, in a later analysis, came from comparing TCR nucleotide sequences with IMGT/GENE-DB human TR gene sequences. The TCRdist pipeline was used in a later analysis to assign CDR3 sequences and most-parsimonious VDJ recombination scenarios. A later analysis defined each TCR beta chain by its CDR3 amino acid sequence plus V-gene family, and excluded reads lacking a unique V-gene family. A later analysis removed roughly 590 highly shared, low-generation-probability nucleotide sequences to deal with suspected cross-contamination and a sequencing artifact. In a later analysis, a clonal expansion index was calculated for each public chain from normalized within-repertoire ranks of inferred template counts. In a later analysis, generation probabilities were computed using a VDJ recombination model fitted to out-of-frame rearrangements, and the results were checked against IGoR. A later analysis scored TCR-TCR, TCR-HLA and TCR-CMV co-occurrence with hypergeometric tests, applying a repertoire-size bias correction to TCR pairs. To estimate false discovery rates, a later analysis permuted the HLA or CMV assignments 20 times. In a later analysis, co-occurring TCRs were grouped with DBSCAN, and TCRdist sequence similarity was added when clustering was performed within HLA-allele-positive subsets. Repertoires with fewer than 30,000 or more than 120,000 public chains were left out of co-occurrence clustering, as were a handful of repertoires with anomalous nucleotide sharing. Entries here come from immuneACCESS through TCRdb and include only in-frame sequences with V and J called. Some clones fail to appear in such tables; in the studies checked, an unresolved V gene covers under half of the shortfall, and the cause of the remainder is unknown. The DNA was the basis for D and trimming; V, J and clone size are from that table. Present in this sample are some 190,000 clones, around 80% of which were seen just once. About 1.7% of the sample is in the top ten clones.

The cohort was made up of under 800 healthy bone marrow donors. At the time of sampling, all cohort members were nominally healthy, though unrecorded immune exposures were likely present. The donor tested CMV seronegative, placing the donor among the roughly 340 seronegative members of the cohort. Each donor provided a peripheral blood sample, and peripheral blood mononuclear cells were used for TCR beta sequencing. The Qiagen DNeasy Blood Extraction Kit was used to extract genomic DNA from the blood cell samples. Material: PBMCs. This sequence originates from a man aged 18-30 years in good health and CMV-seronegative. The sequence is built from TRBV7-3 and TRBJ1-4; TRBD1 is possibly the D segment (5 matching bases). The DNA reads TGTGCCAGCAGCTTAAGCAGGGATGAAAAACTGTTTTTT. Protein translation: CASSLSRDEKLFF.